The 2 T cell receptor beta chains in this list originate from one sample, sequenced in a study of T cell repertoires in breast cancer. Unpaired genes were suppressed by blocking oligonucleotides during a second nested PCR. TCRdb recomputed calls from the emulsion pairing reads with MiXCR, one row per CDR3 protein. The sample lists nearly 40,000 distinct CDR3 sequences, 45% occurring once. The expanded emulsion RT-PCR method captured paired alpha and beta chains from CD8+ T cells. What was sequenced was CD8+ T cells. The source of these receptors is a pool of human donors with breast cancer or a healthy control (not recorded which).

Comment on this clonotype: A junction boundary mismatches the germline segment, possibly from a read error. V and J are TRBV25-1 and TRBJ1-1; perhaps TRBD1 as D (5 bases). In germline, CDR1 is MGHDK, CDR2 SYGVNS. This CDR3 comprises 14 residues. CDR3 sequence: CAGSEYGRAAEAFF. In nucleotides, the CDR3 is TGTGCCGGCAGTGAATACGGCAGGGCCGCTGAAGCTTTCTTT.

A word on this clonotype: Its ends do not fully match the called genes, so a read error is possible. The DNA for the CDR3 is TGTGCCAGCAGCCAGGGGATCTACAATGAGCAGTTCTTC. This codes for CASSQGIYNEQFF. The J gene is TRBJ2-1, the V gene TRBV4-1; D possibly corresponds to TRBD1 (6 bases). CDR1 MGHRA and CDR2 YSYEKL come from the germline V gene. This CDR3 region has 13 residues.